This TCR beta chain was sequenced in a study of OX40 agonist ivuxolimab in advanced cancers. The germline V gene has CDR1 SGHRS and CDR2 YFSETQ. The CDR3 spans 13 residues. Deletions cut 0 bases from V and 11 bases from J, with 14 bases between. TCRdb keeps only in-frame clones here, not all; method: immunoSEQ multiplex PCR. This table holds tens of thousands of clones, 65% to 85% found once. Here the sequenced sample was CD4+ or CD8+ T cells sorted from blood, taken in a trial of the OX40 agonist ivuxolimab. This sequence originates from an adult with an advanced solid tumor such as melanoma, head and neck, liver or kidney cancer. This chain links TRBV5-1 with TRBJ1-2, with D perhaps matching TRBD1 (5 bases). The CDR3 spells CASSLEGEFGYTF. The CDR3 DNA reads TGCGCCAGCAGCTTGGAAGGGGAGTTCGGGTACACCTTC.